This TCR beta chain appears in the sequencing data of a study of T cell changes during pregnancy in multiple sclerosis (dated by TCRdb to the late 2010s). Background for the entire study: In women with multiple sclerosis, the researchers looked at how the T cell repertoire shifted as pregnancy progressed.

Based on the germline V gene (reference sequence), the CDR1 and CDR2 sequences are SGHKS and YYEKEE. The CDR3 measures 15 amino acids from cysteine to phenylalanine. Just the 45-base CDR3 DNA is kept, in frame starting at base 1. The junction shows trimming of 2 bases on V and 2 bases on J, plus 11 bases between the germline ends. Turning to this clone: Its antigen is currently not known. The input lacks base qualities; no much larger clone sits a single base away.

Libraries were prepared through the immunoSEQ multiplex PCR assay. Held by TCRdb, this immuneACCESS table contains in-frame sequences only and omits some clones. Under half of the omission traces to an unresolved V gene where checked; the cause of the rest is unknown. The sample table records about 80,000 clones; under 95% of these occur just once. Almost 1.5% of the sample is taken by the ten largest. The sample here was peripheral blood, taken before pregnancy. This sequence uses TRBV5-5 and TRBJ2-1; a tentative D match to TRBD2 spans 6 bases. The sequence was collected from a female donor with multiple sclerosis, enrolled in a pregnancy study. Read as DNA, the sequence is TGTGCCAGCAGCTTCGGGGGTGATACCTACAATGAGCAGTTCTTC. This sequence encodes CASSFGGDTYNEQFF. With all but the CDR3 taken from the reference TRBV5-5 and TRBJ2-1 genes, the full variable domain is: DAGVTQSPTHLIKTRGQQVTLRCSPISGHKSVSWYQQVLGQGPQFIFQYYEKEERGRGNFPDRFSARQFPNYSSELNVNALLLGDSALYLCASSFGGDTYNEQFFGPGTRLTVL.